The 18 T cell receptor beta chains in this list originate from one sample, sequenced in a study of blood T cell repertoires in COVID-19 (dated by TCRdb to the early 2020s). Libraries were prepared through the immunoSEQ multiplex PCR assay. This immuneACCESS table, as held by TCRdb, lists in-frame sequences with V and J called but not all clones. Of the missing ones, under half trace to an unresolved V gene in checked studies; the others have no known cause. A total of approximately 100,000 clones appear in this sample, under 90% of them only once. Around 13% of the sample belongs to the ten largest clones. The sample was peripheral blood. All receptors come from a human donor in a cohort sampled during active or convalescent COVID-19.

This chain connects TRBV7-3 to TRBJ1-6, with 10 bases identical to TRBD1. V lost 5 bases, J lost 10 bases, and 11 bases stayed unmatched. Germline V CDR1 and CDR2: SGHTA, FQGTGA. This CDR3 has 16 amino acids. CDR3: CASSPRDRGKGSPLHF. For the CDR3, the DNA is TGTGCCAGCAGCCCACGGGACAGGGGAAAAGGATCACCCCTCCACTTT. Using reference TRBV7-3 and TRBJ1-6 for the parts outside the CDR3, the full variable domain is GAGVSQTPSNKVTEKGKYVELRCDPISGHTALYWYRQSLGQGPEFLIYFQGTGAADDSGLPNDRFFAVRPEGSVSTLKIQRTERGDSAVYLCASSPRDRGKGSPLHFGNGTRLTVT.

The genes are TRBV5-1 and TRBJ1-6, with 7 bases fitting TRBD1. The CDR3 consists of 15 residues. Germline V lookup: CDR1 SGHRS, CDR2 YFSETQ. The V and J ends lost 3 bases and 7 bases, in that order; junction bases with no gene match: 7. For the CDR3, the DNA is TGCGCCAGCAGCTCAAAGACAGGGAACAATTCACCCCTCCACTTT. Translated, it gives CASSSKTGNNSPLHF.

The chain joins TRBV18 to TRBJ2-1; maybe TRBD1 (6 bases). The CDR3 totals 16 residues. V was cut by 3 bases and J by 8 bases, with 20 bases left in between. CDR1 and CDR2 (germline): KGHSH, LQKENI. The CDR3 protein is CASSPQGSRPGDEQFF. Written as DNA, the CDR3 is TGTGCCAGCTCACCCCAGGGGAGCAGGCCAGGGGATGAGCAGTTCTTC.

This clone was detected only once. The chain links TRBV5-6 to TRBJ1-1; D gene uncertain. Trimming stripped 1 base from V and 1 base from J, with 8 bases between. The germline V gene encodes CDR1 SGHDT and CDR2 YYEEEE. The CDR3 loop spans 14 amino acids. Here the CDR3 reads CASSLFRKNTEAFF. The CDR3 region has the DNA TGTGCCAGCAGCTTGTTCAGGAAGAACACTGAAGCTTTCTTT.

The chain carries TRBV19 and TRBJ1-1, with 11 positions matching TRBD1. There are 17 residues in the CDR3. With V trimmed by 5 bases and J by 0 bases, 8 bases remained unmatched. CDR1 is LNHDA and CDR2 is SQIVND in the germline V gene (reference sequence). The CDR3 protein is CASSPTGQGALNTEAFF. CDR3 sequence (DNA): TGTGCCAGTAGTCCTACCGGACAGGGGGCATTGAACACTGAAGCTTTCTTT.

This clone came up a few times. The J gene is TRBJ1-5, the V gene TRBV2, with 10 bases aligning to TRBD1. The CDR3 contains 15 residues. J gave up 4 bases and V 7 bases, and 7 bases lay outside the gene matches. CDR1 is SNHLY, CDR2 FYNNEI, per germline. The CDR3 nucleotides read TGTGCCAGCAACCCGACAGGGGGCGCGAATCAGCCCCAGCATTTT. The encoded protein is CASNPTGGANQPQHF. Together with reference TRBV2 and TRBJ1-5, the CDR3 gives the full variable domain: EPEVTQTPSHQVTQMGQEVILRCVPISNHLYFYWYRQILGQKVEFLVSFYNNEISEKSEIFDDQFSVERPDGSNFTLKIRSTKLEDSAMYFCASNPTGGANQPQHFGDGTRLSIL.

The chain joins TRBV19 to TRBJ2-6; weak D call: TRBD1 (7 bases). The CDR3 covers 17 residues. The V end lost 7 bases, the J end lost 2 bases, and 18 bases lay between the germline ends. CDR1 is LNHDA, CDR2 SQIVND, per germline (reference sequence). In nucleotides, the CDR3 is TGTGCCAGTAATTCTGTGGCAGGGGGGACTGGGGCCAACGTCCTGACTTTC. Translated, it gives CASNSVAGGTGANVLTF.

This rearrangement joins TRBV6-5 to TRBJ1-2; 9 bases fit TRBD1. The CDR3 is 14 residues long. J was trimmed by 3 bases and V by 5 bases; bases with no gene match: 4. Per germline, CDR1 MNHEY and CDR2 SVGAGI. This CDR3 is CASSKTGGDYGYTF. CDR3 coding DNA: TGTGCCAGCAGTAAAACAGGGGGCGACTATGGCTACACCTTC.

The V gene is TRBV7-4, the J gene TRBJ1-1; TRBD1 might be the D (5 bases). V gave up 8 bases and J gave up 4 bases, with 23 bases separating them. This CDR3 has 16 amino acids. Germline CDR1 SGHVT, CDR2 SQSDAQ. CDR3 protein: CASGEAPTVRCTEAFF. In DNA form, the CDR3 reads TGTGCCAGCGGGGAGGCTCCGACAGTACGATGCACTGAAGCTTTCTTT.

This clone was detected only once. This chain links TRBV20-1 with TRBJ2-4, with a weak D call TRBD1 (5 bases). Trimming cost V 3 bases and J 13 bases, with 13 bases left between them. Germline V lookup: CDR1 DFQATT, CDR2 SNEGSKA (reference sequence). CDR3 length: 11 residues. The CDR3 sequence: CSASQGAGQYF. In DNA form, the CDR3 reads TGCAGTGCTAGTCAAGGAGCAGGGCAGTACTTC.

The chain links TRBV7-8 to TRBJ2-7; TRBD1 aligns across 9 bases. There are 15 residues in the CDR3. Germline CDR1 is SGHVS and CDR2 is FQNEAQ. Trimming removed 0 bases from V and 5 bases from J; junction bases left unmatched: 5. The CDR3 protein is CASSLAIQGADEQYF. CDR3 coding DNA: TGTGCCAGCAGCTTAGCTATACAGGGGGCCGACGAGCAGTACTTC.

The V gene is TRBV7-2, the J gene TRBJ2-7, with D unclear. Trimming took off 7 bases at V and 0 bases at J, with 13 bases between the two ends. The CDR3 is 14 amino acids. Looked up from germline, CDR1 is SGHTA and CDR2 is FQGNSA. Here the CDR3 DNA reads TGTGCCAGCAAACTCCTACAGATCTCCTACGAGCAGTACTTC. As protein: CASKLLQISYEQYF.

CDR3 amino acids: CASSPPGQQETQYF. CDR3 in DNA: TGCGCCAGCAGCCCTCCGGGACAACAAGAGACCCAGTACTTC. The V call is TRBV4-1, the J call TRBJ2-5; D is perhaps TRBD1 (6 bases). CDR3 size: 14 residues. Germline CDR1 MGHRA, CDR2 YSYEKL. V lost 4 bases and J 2 bases, leaving 11 bases between the germline ends.

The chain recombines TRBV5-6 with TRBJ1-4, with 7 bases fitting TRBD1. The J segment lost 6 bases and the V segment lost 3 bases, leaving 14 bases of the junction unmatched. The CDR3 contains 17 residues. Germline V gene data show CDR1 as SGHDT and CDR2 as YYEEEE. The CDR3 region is CASSWAVGDSSHEKLFF. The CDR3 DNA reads TGTGCCAGCAGCTGGGCGGTAGGGGACAGCTCACATGAAAAACTGTTTTTT.

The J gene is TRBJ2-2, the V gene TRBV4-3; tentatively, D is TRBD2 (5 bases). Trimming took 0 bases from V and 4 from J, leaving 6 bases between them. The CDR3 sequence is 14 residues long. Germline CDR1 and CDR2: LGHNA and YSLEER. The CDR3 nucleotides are TGCGCCAGCAGCCAAGACCGGGGCACCGGGGAGCTGTTTTTT. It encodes CASSQDRGTGELFF.

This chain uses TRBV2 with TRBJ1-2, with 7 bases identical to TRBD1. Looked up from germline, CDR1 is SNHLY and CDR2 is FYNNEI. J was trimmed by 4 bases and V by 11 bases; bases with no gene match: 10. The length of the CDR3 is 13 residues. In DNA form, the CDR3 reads TGTGCCCGGACAGGAGGGGGGCTCTATGGCTACACCTTC. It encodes CARTGGGLYGYTF.

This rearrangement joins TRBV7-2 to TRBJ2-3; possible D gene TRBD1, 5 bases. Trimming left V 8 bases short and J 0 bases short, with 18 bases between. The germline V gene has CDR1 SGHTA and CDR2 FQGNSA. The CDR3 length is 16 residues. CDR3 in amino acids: CASGPRIRGSTDTQYF. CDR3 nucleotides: TGTGCCAGCGGGCCGAGAATAAGGGGAAGCACAGATACGCAGTATTTT.

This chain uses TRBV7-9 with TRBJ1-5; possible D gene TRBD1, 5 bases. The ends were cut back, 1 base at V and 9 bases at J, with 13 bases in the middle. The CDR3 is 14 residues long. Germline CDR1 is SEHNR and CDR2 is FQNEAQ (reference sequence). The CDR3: CASSLGSLQGPQHF. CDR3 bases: TGTGCCAGCAGCTTAGGGTCACTCCAGGGGCCCCAGCATTTT.